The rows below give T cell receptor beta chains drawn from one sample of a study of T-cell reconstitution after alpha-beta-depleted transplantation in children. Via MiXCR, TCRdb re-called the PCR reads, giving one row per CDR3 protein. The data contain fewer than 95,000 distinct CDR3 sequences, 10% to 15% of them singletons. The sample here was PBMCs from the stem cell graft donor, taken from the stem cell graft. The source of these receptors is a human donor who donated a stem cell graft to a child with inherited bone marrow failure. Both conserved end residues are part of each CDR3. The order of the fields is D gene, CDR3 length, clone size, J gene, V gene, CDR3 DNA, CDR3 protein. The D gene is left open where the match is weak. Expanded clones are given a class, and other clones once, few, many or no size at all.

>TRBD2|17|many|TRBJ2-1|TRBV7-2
TGTGCCAGCAGCTCGATAAGGACTAGCGGGATATACAATGAGCAGTTCTTC
CASSSIRTSGIYNEQFF
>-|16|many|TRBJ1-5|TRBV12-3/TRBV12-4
TGTGCCAGCAGTCCGCCCGGGGGTGGGGGCTATCAGCCCCAGCATTTT
CASSPPGGGGYQPQHF
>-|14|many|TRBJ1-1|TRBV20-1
TGCAGTGCTCCCCGGAGGAGGGCGAACACTGAAGCTTTCTTT
CSAPRRRANTEAFF
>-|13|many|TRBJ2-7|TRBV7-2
TGTGCCAGCAGCTTAAAGGGGGCCTACGAGCAGTACTTC
CASSLKGAYEQYF
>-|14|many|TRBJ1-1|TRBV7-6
TGTGCCAGCAGCTTATGGGGCGGTGACACTGAAGCTTTCTTT
CASSLWGGDTEAFF
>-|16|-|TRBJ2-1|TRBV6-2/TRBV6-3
TGTGCCAGCAGTTACAGGCTAGCTCCCCCTTACAATGAGCAGTTCTTC
CASSYRLAPPYNEQFF
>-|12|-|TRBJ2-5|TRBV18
TGTGCCAGCTCACCAGATGAAGAGACCCAGTACTTC
CASSPDEETQYF
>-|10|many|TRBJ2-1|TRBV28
TGTGCGTCTGGGAGCAATGAGCAGTTCTTC
CASGSNEQFF
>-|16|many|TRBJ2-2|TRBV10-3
TGTGCCATCAGTGAGTCGACACAGGTGGTCACCGGGGAGCTGTTTTTT
CAISESTQVVTGELFF
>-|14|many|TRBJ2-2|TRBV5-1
TGCGCCAGCAGCATTGGACCGAACACCGGGGAGCTGTTTTTT
CASSIGPNTGELFF
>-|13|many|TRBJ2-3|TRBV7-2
TGTGCCAGCAGCTTAGCTAGCACAGATACGCAGTATTTT
CASSLASTDTQYF
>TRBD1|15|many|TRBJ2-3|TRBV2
TGTGCCAGCAGTGGGACAGGGGGGAGCACAGATACGCAGTATTTT
CASSGTGGSTDTQYF
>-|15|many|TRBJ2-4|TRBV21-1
TGTGCCAGCAGCCCGAAAACCCGTACAGGGGCTCTTCAGTACTTC
CASSPKTRTGALQYF
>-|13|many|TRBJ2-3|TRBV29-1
TGCAGCGTTCTTGGCAGGGGCACAGATACGCAGTATTTT
CSVLGRGTDTQYF
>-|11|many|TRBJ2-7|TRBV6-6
TGTGCCAGCAGTTACTACTACGAGCAGTACTTC
CASSYYYEQYF
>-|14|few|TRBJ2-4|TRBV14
TGTGCCAGCAGCCGCCGGGACGACCAAAACATTCAGTACTTC
CASSRRDDQNIQYF
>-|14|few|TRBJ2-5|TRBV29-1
TGCAGCGTCCCCGTTGGGGTGATCCTTGAGACCCAGTACTTC
CSVPVGVILETQYF
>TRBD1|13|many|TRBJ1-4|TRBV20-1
TGCAGTGCTCCGGACAGGGGCGAAGAAAAACTGTTTTTT
CSAPDRGEEKLFF
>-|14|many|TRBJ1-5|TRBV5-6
TGTGCCAGCAGCTTGCGGGAGGGTAATCAGCCCCAGCATTTT
CASSLREGNQPQHF
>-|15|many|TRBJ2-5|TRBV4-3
TGCGCCAGCAGCGCCAGACGGCAGGTCCAAGAGACCCAGTACTTC
CASSARRQVQETQYF
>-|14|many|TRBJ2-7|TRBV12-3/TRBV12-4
TGTGCCAGCAGTCTAGAAGGGTGGGTCTACGAGCAGTACTTC
CASSLEGWVYEQYF
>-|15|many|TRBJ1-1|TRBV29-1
TGCAGCGTTGAAGATGGGCGCCCTAAGAACACTGAAGCTTTCTTT
CSVEDGRPKNTEAFF
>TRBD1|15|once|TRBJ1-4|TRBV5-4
TGTGCCAGCAGCCTCGAGGGACAGGGGAATGAAAAACTGTTTTTT
CASSLEGQGNEKLFF
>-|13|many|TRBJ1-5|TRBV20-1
TGCAGTGCTAGAGATAACATGAATCAGCCCCAGCATTTT
CSARDNMNQPQHF
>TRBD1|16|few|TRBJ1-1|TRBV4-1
TGCGCCAGCAGCCATGCCCGGGACAGGGGAGATACTGAAGCTTTCTTT
CASSHARDRGDTEAFF
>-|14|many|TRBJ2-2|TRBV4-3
TGCGCCAGCCAAGACAGGCAGAACACCGGGGAGCTGTTTTTT
CASQDRQNTGELFF
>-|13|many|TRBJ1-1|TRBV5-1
TGCGCCAGCGCAAACAGGGTGAACACTGAAGCTTTCTTT
CASANRVNTEAFF
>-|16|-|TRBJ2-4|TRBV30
TGTGCCTGGAGTACCAGAGTACGGGTTTCCAAAAACATTCAGTACTTC
CAWSTRVRVSKNIQYF
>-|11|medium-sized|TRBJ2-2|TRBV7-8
TGTGCCAGCACCGCGGGGGGGGAGCTGTTTTTT
CASTAGGELFF
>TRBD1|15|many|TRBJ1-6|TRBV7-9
TGTGCCAGCAGCCTCCAGGGGGGAGTGAATTCACCCCTCCACTTT
CASSLQGGVNSPLHF
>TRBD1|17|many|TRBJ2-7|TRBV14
TGTGCCAGCAGCCCAAAGTACGGACAGGGGGTATTCGGCGAGCAGTACTTC
CASSPKYGQGVFGEQYF